This TCR beta chain was documented in a study of blood T cell repertoires in COVID-19 (dated by TCRdb to the early 2020s). Turning to the overall study: Samples covering the acute and convalescent phases of COVID-19 were provided by collaborators in the United States, Italy and Spain. The material from the prospective study consisted of cDNA or gDNA derived from T cells, B-cell-depleted T cells, or PBMCs. The dataset comprised deeply sampled blood TCRbeta repertoires from subjects exposed to, actively infected with, or recovered from COVID-19. The repertoires were made available in a free public database intended to serve as a resource for research on the immune response to SARS-CoV-2. Samples were obtained from the ongoing ImmuneRACE study (first 160 participants) and from 1,000 to 1,500 subjects provided by 6 global collaborators. Sample metadata almost always included a de-identified subject ID, COVID-19 status, age in years and sex. Where available, HLA class I and class II types were taken from metadata supplied by the sample provider and were not determined by assay-based typing. What the study reported, not specific to this receptor: The amount of clinical and demographic metadata varied by source and participant and was provided uncurated.

The junction shows trimming of 4 bases on V and 8 bases on J, plus 22 bases between the germline ends. Measured from the cysteine to the phenylalanine, the CDR3 is 16 residues long. Only CDR3 DNA is held: 48 bases, read in frame from base 1. The germline V gene (reference sequence) sets CDR1 to SGHNT and CDR2 to YYREEE. The immunoSEQ Assay, a bias-controlled multiplex PCR, was used to amplify TCRbeta CDR3 regions from genomic DNA. In the paper's pipeline: The number of nucleated cells in each sample was estimated from the amplification of reference gene primers within the assay. Sequence reads were collapsed and filtered to measure the absolute abundance of every unique TCRbeta CDR3 rearrangement. For each sample, productive Simpson clonality was calculated as the square root of Simpson's diversity index over productive rearrangements. The table was pulled from immuneACCESS by TCRdb, which kept in-frame rearrangements only. Such tables lose some clones; where checked, under half of the loss comes from unresolved V genes, and the rest has no known cause. For V, J and clone size, that table is used; D and trimming come from the DNA. Counted in this sample were a few hundred thousand clones; 85% of them appeared once. The top ten clones comprise 2% to 3% of the sample.

Participants in the prospective study were aged about 18 to 95 years, lived in more than 20 United States geographic areas, and enrolled through a virtual design. To assign participants to cohorts, the prospective study relied on clinical history that participants themselves reported in a screening survey and a study questionnaire. For ImmuneRACE Cohort 3, a participant was defined as recovered based on two consecutive negative NP/OP PCR tests, clearance by a healthcare professional, or resolution of symptoms. In the prospective study, whole blood, serum and a nasopharyngeal or oropharyngeal swab were collected from each participant by mobile phlebotomists. Over a roughly 2-month period, participants in the prospective study had the option of providing additional blood draws and questionnaires. Prospective study blood samples were shipped either frozen or at room temperature before DNA extraction.

A remark on this clone: The antigen it binds to is not known. Base-call qualities are not available, and no considerably larger clone is one nucleotide away.

Sequences were obtained from PBMCs or T cells enriched from blood (not recorded which). The source is a woman in her 50s who had recovered from COVID-19. The sequence is built from TRBV5-4 and TRBJ2-1, and TRBD1 may be the D gene, going by 6 matching bases. DNA sequence: TGTGCCAGCAGCCCTAGGGACATCGGGCCCCTCGATGAGCAGTTCTTC. Translated, this is CASSPRDIGPLDEQFF.